The text below deals with one TCR beta chain. It lacks a known antigen. This may come from a read error, since a much larger clone is one base off. Library construction relied on PCR. Sequencing took place on an Illumina HiSeq 4000. High-throughput sequencing was used to profile the TCR beta-chain CDR3 region of each patient. In the source study's methods: CDR3 differences across clinicopathological groups were used to build a classifier for discriminating distant-metastatic papillary thyroid cancer patients. Repertoire diversity was assessed with the Shannon index, and tumor-blood repertoire similarity with the Morisita-Horn index. TCRdb trimmed public reads at Q25 via fastp, called clones via MiXCR and kept in-frame beta chains. The V and J calls come from TCRdb's annotation, not from the publication. For this sample the table gives fewer than 25,000 clones, of which 16% were detected only once. Of the sample, about 10% is held by the ten largest clones.

None of the patients had been given any treatment before thyroid surgery. Using T-cell receptor beta sequencing, the researchers looked back retrospectively at clinical samples from patients, gathered between the early 2010s and the late 2010s. This sample stems from a study of metastatic and nonmetastatic thyroid tumors (dated by TCRdb to 2018 to 2021). As for the study more broadly: Repertoires were compared across peripheral blood and tumor or nodule tissue samples from malignant and benign thyroid patients.

Trimming removed 4 bases from V and 8 bases from J; the gene matches leave 5 bases unexplained. For CDR1 and CDR2, the germline V gene lists SGHRS and YFSETQ. Inclusive of the bounding cysteine and phenylalanine, the CDR3 is 13 residues long. Of the read, only the CDR3 DNA is kept; its 39 bases are in frame from base 1. What the authors observed across the whole study: In both blood and tumor samples, malignant tumors were reported to have significantly higher TCR beta diversity than benign nodules.

The receptor comes from a female donor with papillary thyroid cancer or a benign thyroid nodule (not recorded which). Some clones in this sample may be carry-over from other donors' samples. The chain was built from TRBV5-1 and TRBJ2-4; 8 central nucleotides agree with TRBD1. The sample consisted of tumor tissue. The DNA is as follows: TGCGCCAGCAGCGTGGACAGGGAGGACATTCAGTACTTC. Translated, it reads CASSVDREDIQYF.